This paragraph covers one T cell receptor (beta chain) sequence. Its antigen is as yet unknown. This specimen comes from a study of cytomegalovirus exposure and HLA in healthy donors. V gave up 4 bases and J gave up 2 bases; unmatched junction bases: 8. Germline V gene sequence: CDR1 SGDLS, CDR2 YYNGEE. CDR3 length: 16 residues. The PCR used 60 Vbeta and 13 Jbeta primers. Authors' processing steps: It was a later analysis that counted tens of millions of unique TCR beta chains, of which roughly 10 million were shared. Data came from immunoSEQ multiplex PCR; TCRdb stores just in-frame clones and leaves some out. V and J calls and clone size follow that table, whereas D and trimming were derived from the DNA. The sample carries 100,000 to 150,000 clones, 8.5% to 10% recorded once. Study results and caveats: Cytomegalovirus-associated status was assigned to 150 to 200 TCR beta chains. There was a cluster of highly shared sequence variants that was likely a sequencing artifact.

Sequencing used PBMCs. This clonotype was sampled from a middle-aged man in good health and CMV-seronegative. The V and J genes are TRBV9 and TRBJ1-2; 10 bases fit TRBD1. The CDR3 spells CASSRTGGMENYGYTF. For the CDR3, the DNA is TGTGCCAGCAGCCGGACAGGGGGAATGGAGAACTATGGCTACACCTTC.